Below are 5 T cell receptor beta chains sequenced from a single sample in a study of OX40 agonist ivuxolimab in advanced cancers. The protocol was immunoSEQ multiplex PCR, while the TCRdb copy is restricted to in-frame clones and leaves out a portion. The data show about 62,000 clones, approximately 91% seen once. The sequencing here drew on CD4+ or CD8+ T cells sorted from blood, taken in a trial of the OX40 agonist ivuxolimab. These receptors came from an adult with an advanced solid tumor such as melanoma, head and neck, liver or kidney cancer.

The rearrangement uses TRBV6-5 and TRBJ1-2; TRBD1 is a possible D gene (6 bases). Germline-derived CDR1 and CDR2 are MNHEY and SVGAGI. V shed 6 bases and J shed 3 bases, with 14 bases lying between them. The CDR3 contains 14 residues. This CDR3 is CASSRSGADYGYTF. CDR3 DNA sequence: TGTGCCAGCAGCCGTTCGGGGGCCGACTATGGCTACACCTTC.

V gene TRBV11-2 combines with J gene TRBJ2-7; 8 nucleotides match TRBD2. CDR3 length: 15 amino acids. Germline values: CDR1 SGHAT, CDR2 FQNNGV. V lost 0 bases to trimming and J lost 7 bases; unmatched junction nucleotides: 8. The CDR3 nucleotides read TGTGCCAGCAGCTTAGAGTTACTAGCGGTGGGTGAGCAGTACTTC. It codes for CASSLELLAVGEQYF.

The CDR3 nucleotides are TGTGCCACCAGCAGAGGGTCCTTAAACACTGAAGCTTTCTTT. Translating gives CATSRGSLNTEAFF. The chain employs TRBV15 and TRBJ1-1; unclear D gene. The V end was cut by 1 base, the J end by 2 bases, with 8 bases between. Germline loops: CDR1 LNHNV, CDR2 YYDKDF (reference sequence). CDR3 length: 14 residues. Together with reference TRBV15 and TRBJ1-1, the CDR3 gives the full variable domain: DAMVIQNPRYQVTQFGKPVTLSCSQTLNHNVMYWYQQKSSQAPKLLFHYYDKDFNNEADTPDNFQSRRPNTSFCFLDIRSPGLGDTAMYLCATSRGSLNTEAFFGQGTRLTVV.

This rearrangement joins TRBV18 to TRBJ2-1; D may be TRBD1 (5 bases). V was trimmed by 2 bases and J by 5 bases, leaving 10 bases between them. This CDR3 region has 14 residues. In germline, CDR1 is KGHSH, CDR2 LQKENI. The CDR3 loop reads CASSPGAGDNEQFF. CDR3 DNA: TGTGCCAGCTCACCAGGGGCAGGTGACAATGAGCAGTTCTTC.

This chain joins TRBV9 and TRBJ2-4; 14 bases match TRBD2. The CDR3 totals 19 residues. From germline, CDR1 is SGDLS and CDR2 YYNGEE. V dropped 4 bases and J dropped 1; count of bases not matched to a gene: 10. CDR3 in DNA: TGTGCCAGCAGCCTTGGACTAGCGGGAGGCCCTGGGGCCAAAAACATTCAGTACTTC. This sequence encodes CASSLGLAGGPGAKNIQYF.